This T cell receptor beta chain was captured by sequencing in a study of blood T cell repertoires in COVID-19. Study-level information: The study drew acute and convalescent COVID-19 samples from the United States, Italy and Spain.

TCRdb's table, derived via immunoSEQ multiplex PCR, lists solely in-frame clones and lacks some. The data hold a few hundred thousand clones, with approximately 85% observed a single time. The CDR3 contains 13 residues. V lost 6 bases, J lost 1 base, and 7 bases lay in between. The germline V gene encodes CDR1 MNHEY and CDR2 SMNVEV (reference sequence). The sequence was collected from a young man who had recovered from COVID-19. Specimen: PBMCs or T cells enriched from blood (not recorded which). The chain recombines TRBV27 with TRBJ1-3; D not certain. The DNA of the CDR3 is TGTGCCAGCAGAGATAGTTCTGGAAACACCATATATTTT. It encodes CASRDSSGNTIYF.